This T cell receptor (beta chain) was identified in a study of T cells after yellow fever vaccination. TCRdb re-called the 5' RACE reads with MiXCR, one entry per CDR3 protein. The sample records about 220,000 distinct CDR3 sequences, approximately 6.8% being singletons. Concerning this clonotype: Antigen unknown.

Study findings and constraints: Weaker, the secondary response peaked sooner, at day 5 versus 15.

The CDR3 spans 18 residues. V dropped 2 bases and J dropped 0 bases, with 17 bases sitting between them. The germline V gene has CDR1 MNHEY and CDR2 SVGEGT. The source is a man aged 25-40 years who received the YFV17D yellow fever vaccine. This sequence joins TRBV6-2 or TRBV6-3 and TRBJ1-3, with D tentatively TRBD1 (5 bases). This material consisted of CD4+ T cells sorted from PBMCs, taken on the day of the yellow fever booster vaccination. The CDR3 is CASSYPAAGLHSGNTIYF. The CDR3 DNA reads TGTGCCAGCAGTTACCCCGCGGCGGGGCTACACTCTGGAAACACCATATATTTT.